Listed below are T cell receptor beta chains from one sample, sequenced in a study of shared clonotypes between healthy human individuals. Sequenced by immunoSEQ multiplex PCR; TCRdb stores in-frame clones only, minus some. The table lists roughly 700,000 clones, around 91% of them singletons. The sample was memory CD8+ T cells from PBMCs. The origin of the receptors is a man aged 18 to 30 in good health. Some clones in this sample may be carry-over from other donors' samples. The CDR3 runs from the conserved cysteine through the conserved F or W. The D gene is left open where the match is weak. Part of the rows lack a size; the others show once, few, many or a class for expanded clones.

>.|TRBV10-1|few|TRBJ1-5
TGCGCCAGCAGTGACAGGCGCCACGATCAGCCCCAGCATTTT
CASSDRRHDQPQHF
>.|TRBV27|once|TRBJ2-2
TGTGCCAGCAGTTTATCGAGCGGAGAGGGGACCGGGGAGCTGTTTTTT
CASSLSSGEGTGELFF
>TRBD2|TRBV28|.|TRBJ2-7
TGTGCCAGCAGTTATAGCGGGACCTACGAGCAGTACTTC
CASSYSGTYEQYF
>TRBD1|TRBV27|.|TRBJ2-1
TGTGCCAGCAGTTGGACACAGGGGACATACAATGAGCAGTTCTTC
CASSWTQGTYNEQFF
>TRBD2|TRBV9|.|TRBJ2-2
TGTGCCAGCAGCCCGTGGACTAGCGAGAAAGCCGGGGAGCTGTTTTTT
CASSPWTSEKAGELFF
>.|TRBV5-4|.|TRBJ1-1
TGTGCCAGCAGCTTGGCCGGGCCGAACACTGAAGCTTTCTTT
CASSLAGPNTEAFF
>.|TRBV28|.|TRBJ1-2
TGTGCCAGCAGTTTATACCCTTCAGGACGCGGGGAGGGCTACACCTTC
CASSLYPSGRGEGYTF
>.|TRBV28|.|TRBJ2-2
TGTGCCAGCACCTCCCCCGAGCTGAACACCGGGGAGCTGTTTTTT
CASTSPELNTGELFF
>.|TRBV19|.|TRBJ2-5
TGTGCCAGTAGTGTGCGGACAGCCTTACAAGAGACCCAGTACTTC
CASSVRTALQETQYF
>TRBD2|TRBV5-1|.|TRBJ2-7
TGCGCCAGCAGTCCGACTAGCGGGAGGAAAGCCTACGAGCAGTACTTC
CASSPTSGRKAYEQYF
>.|TRBV10-3|.|TRBJ2-7
TGTGCCATCTACGAGCAGTACTTC
CAIYEQYF
>.|TRBV10-3|.|TRBJ2-6
TGTGCCATCAGTGACCCGCGGTCTGGGGCCAACGTCCTGACTTTC
CAISDPRSGANVLTF
>.|TRBV10-2|.|TRBJ1-1
TGCGCCAGCCAATTACAGGGTACGAACACTGAAGCTTTCTTT
CASQLQGTNTEAFF
>.|TRBV7-9|.|TRBJ2-5
TGTGCCAGCAGGGGAGGTGGGGGTTTGGAGACCCAGTACTTC
CASRGGGGLETQYF
>.|TRBV14|.|TRBJ2-7
TGTGCCAGCAGCCAAGAGGGCGGTTCCTACGAGCAGTACTTC
CASSQEGGSYEQYF
>.|TRBV19|.|TRBJ1-1
TGTGCCAGTAGTATAAGTGAGGGAACTGAAGCTTTCTTT
CASSISEGTEAFF
>.|TRBV6-1|.|TRBJ2-2
TGTGCCAGCAGTGAGGATCAGGGGAGTACCCGGGAGCTGTTTTTT
CASSEDQGSTRELFF
>.|TRBV9|.|TRBJ2-5
TGTGCCAGCAGCGTAGGGGAAGGGACCCAGTACTTC
CASSVGEGTQYF
>.|TRBV6-1|once|TRBJ2-1
TGTGCCAGCAGTGGGACGGACCAGCCTAACCCTGAGCAGTTCTTC
CASSGTDQPNPEQFF
>.|TRBV11-2|once|TRBJ2-1
TGTGCCAGCAGCTTCGGCGGGTGGAGACTCAATGAGCAGTTCTTC
CASSFGGWRLNEQFF
>.|TRBV29-1|once|TRBJ1-1
TGCAGCGTTGAAGACGGGGGGGCGCGTTTCGGCACTGAAGCTTTCTTT
CSVEDGGARFGTEAFF
>.|TRBV6-5|.|TRBJ2-7
TGTGCCAGCAGTTTACCCTACGAGCAGTACTTC
CASSLPYEQYF